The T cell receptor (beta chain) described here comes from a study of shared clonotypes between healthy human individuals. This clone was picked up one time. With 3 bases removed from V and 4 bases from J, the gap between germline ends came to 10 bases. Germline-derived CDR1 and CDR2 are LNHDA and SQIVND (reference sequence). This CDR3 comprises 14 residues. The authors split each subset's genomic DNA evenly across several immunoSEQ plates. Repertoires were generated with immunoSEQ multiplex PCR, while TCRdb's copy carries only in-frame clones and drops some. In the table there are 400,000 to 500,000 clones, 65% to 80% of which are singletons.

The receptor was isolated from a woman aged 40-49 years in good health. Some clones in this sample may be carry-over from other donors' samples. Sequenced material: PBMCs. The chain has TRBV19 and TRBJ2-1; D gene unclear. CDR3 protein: CASSMSNQYNEQFF. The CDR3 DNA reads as TGTGCCAGTAGTATGTCCAATCAATACAATGAGCAGTTCTTC. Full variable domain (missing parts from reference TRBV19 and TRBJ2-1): DGGITQSPKYLFRKEGQNVTLSCEQNLNHDAMYWYRQDPGQGLRLIYYSQIVNDFQKGDIAEGYSVSREKKESFPLTVTSAQKNPTAFYLCASSMSNQYNEQFFGPGTRLTVL.